This is a list of T cell receptor beta chains from one sample in a study of breast tumors, draining lymph nodes, adjacent tissues. TCRdb re-called the multiplex PCR reads with MiXCR, one entry per CDR3 protein. The sample contains roughly 80,000 distinct CDR3 sequences, approximately 19% of which appear only once. Sequencing was done on a sample of axillary lymph node tissue. The receptors originated from a female donor with breast cancer. Some clones in this sample may be carry-over from other donors' samples. CDR3s include the opening cysteine and the closing phenylalanine or tryptophan. Each record gives: J gene, clone size, V gene, D gene, CDR3 protein, CDR3 DNA. The D gene is left open where the match is weak. For some rows the clone size is stated as once, few or many, or as a class when expanded; others skip it.

>TRBJ2-7|many|TRBV5-6|TRBD2
CASRIAGEPYEQYF
TGTGCCAGCAGAATAGCGGGGGAGCCCTACGAGCAGTACTTC
>TRBJ2-7|many|TRBV4-3|TRBD2
CASSQDPPGTSGVLGYEQYF
TGCGCCAGCAGCCAAGATCCCCCCGGGACTAGCGGGGTCTTGGGCTACGAGCAGTACTTC
>TRBJ2-7|many|TRBV28|-
CASSLLSRDPQYF
TGTGCCAGCAGTTTACTCTCCCGGGACCCGCAGTACTTC
>TRBJ2-5|-|TRBV7-9|-
CASSLKETQYF
TGTGCCAGCAGCTTAAAGGAGACCCAGTACTTC
>TRBJ2-2|many|TRBV25-1|TRBD2
CASRSYTGLAGAGNTGELFF
TGTGCCAGCAGGAGCTACACGGGACTAGCGGGAGCGGGGAACACCGGGGAGCTGTTTTTT
>TRBJ1-6|-|TRBV30|-
CAGSVPGAGNSPLHF
TGTGCGGGGAGTGTCCCCGGGGCCGGAAATTCACCCCTCCACTTT
>TRBJ1-3|many|TRBV7-9|-
CASSLGSGTTSGNTIYF
TGTGCCAGCAGCTTAGGATCCGGGACCACCTCTGGAAACACCATATATTTT
>TRBJ2-6|many|TRBV7-3|TRBD1
CASSSTGTGSSGANVLTF
TGTGCCAGCAGCTCAACCGGGACAGGGTCCTCTGGGGCCAACGTCCTGACTTTC
>TRBJ2-7|many|TRBV20-1|-
CSARDFGSLEEQYF
TGCAGTGCTCGAGACTTCGGTAGCCTCGAGGAGCAGTACTTC
>TRBJ1-3|-|TRBV28|-
CASSGTGNTIYF
TGTGCCAGCTCGGGGACCGGAAACACCATATATTTT
>TRBJ2-3|many|TRBV7-2|-
CASSLALGARDTDTQYF
TGTGCCAGCAGCTTAGCTTTGGGGGCGCGTGACACAGATACGCAGTATTTT
>TRBJ2-7|many|TRBV6-6|-
CASSRDAGGYEQYF
TGTGCCAGCAGCCGGGACGCAGGAGGCTACGAGCAGTACTTC
>TRBJ1-2|many|TRBV10-3|TRBD1
CAISGQEYNYGYTF
TGTGCCATCAGCGGACAGGAGTATAACTATGGCTACACCTTC
>TRBJ1-5|many|TRBV5-5|-
CASSLRPDQPQHF
TGTGCCAGCAGCCTCCGACCTGATCAGCCCCAGCATTTT
>TRBJ1-5|many|TRBV4-2|-
CASSQEIFQPQHF
TGTGCCAGCAGCCAAGAAATATTTCAGCCCCAGCATTTT